One and the same sample provided the 29 T cell receptor beta chains below, sequenced in a study of CD8 T cells in ankylosing spondylitis. TCRdb itself ran the 5' RACE reads through MiXCR, one entry per CDR3 protein. The sample lists 100,000 to 150,000 distinct CDR3 sequences; approximately 10% were seen once. Source material: blood, either unsorted or a sorted T cell fraction (not recorded which). All receptors come from a female donor with ankylosing spondylitis or in good health (not recorded which).

This clonotype has a count of ten or more. The chain recombines TRBV5-1 with TRBJ2-3; 10 nucleotides align to TRBD1. This CDR3 comprises 13 residues. Germline V gives CDR1 SGHRS, CDR2 YFSETQ. V was clipped by 4 bases and J by 10 bases; unmatched bases: 6. The CDR3, as DNA: TGCGCCAGCAGCCCGGGACAGGGGTTGGCGCAGTATTTT. Its translation is CASSPGQGLAQYF.

This clonotype was recorded many times. The chain carries TRBV20-1 and TRBJ1-1; D is uncertain. Trimming removed 1 base from V and 3 bases from J, with 6 bases in between. The CDR3 has 12 residues. CDR1 DFQATT and CDR2 SNEGSKA come from the germline V gene (reference sequence). CDR3 protein: CSARAGHTEAFF. The CDR3 DNA reads TGCAGTGCTAGAGCCGGACACACTGAAGCTTTCTTT.

This clonotype was recorded at least ten times. The gene calls are TRBV3-1 and TRBJ1-5; D uncertain. Germline V gene lookup returns CDR1 LGHDT and CDR2 YNNKEL (reference sequence). V was shortened by 1 base and J by 6 bases, with 10 bases between the two germline ends. The CDR3 is 14 residues long. The CDR3 region is CASSQGGPVQPQHF. The CDR3 DNA is TGTGCCAGCAGCCAAGGGGGTCCGGTTCAGCCCCAGCATTTT.

As concerns this clonotype: In this CDR3 the conserved last residue, phenylalanine or tryptophan, is missing, so a read error is likely. The V call is TRBV29-1, the J call TRBJ1-2; D call uncertain. The CDR3 length is 10 residues. V lost 1 base and J 8 bases, leaving 5 bases between the germline ends. In germline, CDR1 is SQVTM, CDR2 ANQGSEA. CDR3 coding DNA: TGCAGCGTTGAAGGGAAGGGCTACACCTCC. Translated: CSVEGKGYTS.

This clonotype was counted at least ten times. The gene calls are TRBV20-1 and TRBJ2-5; TRBD2 matches at 8 bases. The CDR3 has 15 amino acids. V lost 1 base, J lost 2 bases, and 6 bases stayed unmatched. CDR1 is DFQATT and CDR2 is SNEGSKA in the germline V gene (reference sequence). CDR3 amino acids: CSARVTGGWQETQYF. The CDR3 DNA reads TGCAGTGCTAGAGTTACGGGGGGGTGGCAAGAGACCCAGTACTTC.

This clonotype showed up many times. The chain recombines TRBV10-3 with TRBJ2-1; 8 bases agree with TRBD2. CDR3 length: 18 amino acids. J lost 0 bases, V lost 2 bases, and 9 bases had no gene match. Germline V gene data show CDR1 as ENHRY and CDR2 as SYGVKD. This chain's CDR3 is CAISESGGGSSSYNEQFF. The CDR3 DNA reads as TGTGCCATCAGTGAGAGCGGCGGGGGGTCGAGCTCCTACAATGAGCAGTTCTTC.

This clonotype showed up many times. This rearrangement joins TRBV5-1 to TRBJ2-1; 13 bases are a match to TRBD2. V lost 6 bases to trimming and J lost 7 bases; unmatched junction nucleotides: 10. The CDR3 sequence is 16 residues long. Germline loops: CDR1 SGHRS, CDR2 YFSETQ. The CDR3 loop is CASTRTSGGRGNEQFF. DNA for the CDR3: TGCGCCAGCACGCGGACTAGCGGGGGCCGTGGAAATGAGCAGTTCTTC.

This clonotype was recorded at least ten times. V gene TRBV29-1 combines with J gene TRBJ1-4, with 7 bases aligning to TRBD1. Germline V CDR1 and CDR2: SQVTM, ANQGSEA. V shed 7 bases, J shed 7 bases, and the junction held 9 bases outside the gene matches. This CDR3 has 13 residues. The CDR3 region has the DNA TGCAGCGCCATGACAGGGATGAGTGAAAAACTGTTTTTT. It codes for CSAMTGMSEKLFF.

This clonotype was recorded at least ten times. The V call is TRBV29-1, the J call TRBJ1-5, with no clear D. The V gene lost 4 bases and the J gene lost 0 bases, with 7 bases spanning the gap. CDR1 and CDR2 (germline): SQVTM, ANQGSEA. The CDR3 totals 13 residues. CDR3 in DNA: TGCAGCGTTGTCACGGATAGCAATCAGCCCCAGCATTTT. It yields the protein CSVVTDSNQPQHF.

V and J are TRBV5-6 and TRBJ1-2, with 8 nucleotides matching TRBD1. This CDR3 has 13 residues. Trimming cost V 9 bases and J 9 bases; bases outside gene matches: 13. The germline CDR1 and CDR2 sequences are SGHDT and YYEEEE. CDR3 residues: CAMSPGQGSSYTF. The CDR3 DNA sequence: TGTGCCATGAGCCCCGGACAGGGTAGCAGCTACACCTTC.

The chain couples TRBV19 to TRBJ2-7; 10 bases are a match to TRBD2. Trimming removed 5 bases from V and 2 bases from J; junction bases left unmatched: 6. Germline-derived CDR1 and CDR2 are LNHDA and SQIVND (reference sequence). The CDR3 loop spans 15 amino acids. CDR3 bases: TGTGCCAGTAGTGAGCGGGAGGGCCTTGCCTACGAGCAGTACTTC. This gives the protein CASSEREGLAYEQYF.

This clonotype was detected ten times or more. This rearrangement joins TRBV11-1 to TRBJ2-1; 7 bases line up with TRBD2. The germline gives CDR1 SGHAT, CDR2 FQDESV (reference sequence). V dropped 5 bases and J dropped 0; count of bases not matched to a gene: 16. The CDR3 runs to 19 residues. CDR3 sequence reads: CASSPPVSGSGNSYNEQFF. The CDR3 bases are TGTGCCAGCAGCCCTCCCGTTTCTGGGAGCGGGAACTCCTACAATGAGCAGTTCTTC.

This clonotype was seen many times. The rearrangement joins TRBV10-3 to TRBJ2-1; TRBD1 aligns across 9 bases. The CDR3 totals 19 residues. Germline lookup yields CDR1 ENHRY and CDR2 SYGVKD. Trimming cost V 0 bases and J 4 bases; bases outside gene matches: 13. CDR3 sequence (DNA): TGTGCCATCAGTGAGTCGCACGGTGGGAGGGGACAGGGTTACAATGAGCAGTTCTTC. Translation gives CAISESHGGRGQGYNEQFF.

This clonotype came up many times. The rearrangement links TRBV29-1 to TRBJ2-4; D is possibly TRBD2 (5 bases). In germline, CDR1 is SQVTM, CDR2 ANQGSEA. Trimming cost V 2 bases and J 0 bases, with 11 bases left between them. This CDR3 is built from 15 residues. This CDR3 is CSVESGGLAKNIQYF. The CDR3 DNA sequence: TGCAGCGTTGAAAGCGGCGGACTAGCCAAAAACATTCAGTACTTC.

This clonotype occurred many times. The genes are TRBV7-2 and TRBJ1-3, with a tentative D call TRBD1 (5 bases). V lost 5 bases and J lost 1, with 12 bases in between. Germline V CDR1 and CDR2: SGHTA, FQGNSA. CDR3 length equals 15 residues. The CDR3 sequence is CASSPGGESGNTIYF. CDR3 coding DNA: TGTGCCAGCAGCCCCGGGGGGGAATCTGGAAACACCATATATTTT.

This rearrangement joins TRBV12-3 or TRBV12-4 to TRBJ1-5; 11 bases map to TRBD1. The CDR3 spans 14 residues. The ends lost 5 bases at V and 4 bases at J; junction bases unmatched: 1. The CDR3 DNA sequence: TGTGCCAGCAGTGGGACAGGGGGGAATCAGCCCCAGCATTTT. Translation: CASSGTGGNQPQHF.

This clonotype has at least ten counts. This chain uses TRBV6-5 with TRBJ1-1; D uncertain. Germline V CDR1 and CDR2: MNHEY, SVGAGI. Trimming left V 0 bases short and J 4 bases short, with 9 bases between. The CDR3 consists of 14 residues. The CDR3, as DNA: TGTGCCAGCAGTTACTCGTACTTGGGCACTGAAGCTTTCTTT. It is translated as CASSYSYLGTEAFF.

Ten or more counts support this clonotype. This chain joins TRBV6-1 and TRBJ1-1, with D possibly matching TRBD1 (6 bases). CDR1 is MNHNS and CDR2 is SASEGT in the germline V gene. Between the trimmed V and J ends, which lost 7 bases and 1 base, there was a span of 10 bases. CDR3 length: 13 residues. The CDR3 loop reads CASNRDGNTEAFF. As DNA, the CDR3 is TGTGCCAGCAACAGGGACGGGAACACTGAAGCTTTCTTT.

This clonotype was recorded a few times. The V gene is TRBV18, the J gene TRBJ2-5; no reliable D call. CDR1 KGHSH and CDR2 LQKENI come from the germline V gene. The CDR3 runs to 15 residues. With 3 bases removed from V and 3 bases from J, the gap between germline ends came to 14 bases. The CDR3 DNA follows: TGTGCCAGCTCACCCCGGAACGGGTTGGAAGAGACCCAGTACTTC. This gives the protein CASSPRNGLEETQYF.

The chain recombines TRBV12-3 or TRBV12-4 with TRBJ1-1; D gene ambiguous. V was trimmed by 5 bases and J by 11 bases, leaving 15 bases between them. The CDR3 consists of 12 residues. The CDR3 reads CASSNSGLDAFF. CDR3 coding DNA: TGTGCCAGCAGTAATTCAGGTCTGGATGCTTTCTTT.

At least ten counts were recorded for this clonotype. The chain couples TRBV5-1 to TRBJ1-1; D gene unclear. This CDR3 region has 13 residues. CDR1 and CDR2 from the germline V gene are SGHRS and YFSETQ. Trimming stripped 10 bases from V and 1 base from J, with 14 bases between. CDR3: CAGRNGENTEAFF. CDR3 coding DNA: TGCGCCGGACGGAACGGCGAGAACACTGAAGCTTTCTTT. Using reference TRBV5-1 and TRBJ1-1 for the parts outside the CDR3, the full variable domain is KAGVTQTPRYLIKTRGQQVTLSCSPISGHRSVSWYQQTPGQGLQFLFEYFSETQRNKGNFPGRFSGRQFSNSRSEMNVSTLELGDSALYLCAGRNGENTEAFFGQGTRLTVV.

The gene calls are TRBV7-9 and TRBJ1-4; tentative D call: TRBD1 (5 bases). Germline V gene data show CDR1 as SEHNR and CDR2 as FQNEAQ (reference sequence). V lost 7 bases and J 4 bases, leaving 16 bases between the germline ends. The CDR3 spans 15 residues. This CDR3 reads CASTLWGKVNEKLFF. The CDR3, as DNA: TGTGCCAGCACCCTATGGGGGAAAGTTAATGAAAAACTGTTTTTT.

This clonotype was picked up many times. The chain links TRBV28 to TRBJ2-1, with D unresolved. CDR3 length equals 12 residues. Germline CDR1 MDHEN, CDR2 SYDVKM. V lost 2 bases, J lost 9 bases, and 8 bases lay in between. The CDR3 DNA sequence: TGTGCCAGCAGTTTACGCGGAAGTGAGCAGTTCTTC. It yields the protein CASSLRGSEQFF.

There are many counts of this clonotype. The V and J genes are TRBV12-3 or TRBV12-4 and TRBJ2-6, with no clear D. The ends were cut back, 8 bases at V and 4 bases at J, with 9 bases in the middle. The CDR3 spans 13 residues. In DNA, the CDR3 is TGTGCCAGCGGGCGGCCCGGGGCCAACGTCCTGACTTTC. Residues: CASGRPGANVLTF.

This clonotype has a count of ten or more. V gene TRBV15 combines with J gene TRBJ1-2; possibly TRBD1 for D (6 bases). This CDR3 is built from 16 residues. Germline V CDR1 and CDR2: LNHNV, YYDKDF (reference sequence). Trimming stripped 1 base from V and 3 bases from J, with 15 bases between. CDR3 sequence: CATSRVVGGLDYGYTF. CDR3 sequence (DNA): TGTGCCACCAGCAGAGTTGTTGGGGGGCTAGACTATGGCTACACCTTC.

This clonotype was detected ten times or more. V and J are TRBV3-1 and TRBJ2-5, with unresolved D. CDR1 is LGHDT, CDR2 YNNKEL, per germline (reference sequence). V lost 0 bases and J 6 bases, leaving 5 bases between the germline ends. The CDR3 runs to 12 residues. CDR3 sequence: CASSQDLKTQYF. CDR3 DNA: TGTGCCAGCAGCCAAGATTTGAAGACCCAGTACTTC.

This clonotype was counted at least ten times. The V call is TRBV29-1, the J call TRBJ1-2, with D maybe TRBD1 (5 bases). The V end was cut by 7 bases, the J end by 6 bases, with 21 bases between. CDR3 length: 14 amino acids. Germline CDR1 and CDR2: SQVTM and ANQGSEA. CDR3 sequence (DNA): TGCAGCGCCCCCAGGCCCGGGGCCGGTCATGGCTACACCTTC. Its translation: CSAPRPGAGHGYTF.

The chain couples TRBV3-1 to TRBJ2-1; D may be TRBD1 or TRBD2 (5 bases each). Germline V CDR1 and CDR2: LGHDT, YNNKEL (reference sequence). There are 17 residues in the CDR3. The germline V and J ends were trimmed by 0 bases and 2 bases, with 14 bases remaining between them. DNA of the CDR3: TGTGCCAGCAGCCAAGATTGGGGCGAGAGGGCCTACAATGAGCAGTTCTTC. Translation: CASSQDWGERAYNEQFF.

This clonotype was recorded many times. The chain carries TRBV4-1 and TRBJ2-7, with D tentatively TRBD1 (5 bases). The CDR3 length is 15 residues. V was shortened by 0 bases and J by 2 bases, with 11 bases between the two germline ends. The germline gives CDR1 MGHRA, CDR2 YSYEKL. CDR3 protein: CASSQDVARAYEQYF. The CDR3 DNA is TGCGCCAGCAGCCAAGACGTAGCCAGGGCCTACGAGCAGTACTTC.